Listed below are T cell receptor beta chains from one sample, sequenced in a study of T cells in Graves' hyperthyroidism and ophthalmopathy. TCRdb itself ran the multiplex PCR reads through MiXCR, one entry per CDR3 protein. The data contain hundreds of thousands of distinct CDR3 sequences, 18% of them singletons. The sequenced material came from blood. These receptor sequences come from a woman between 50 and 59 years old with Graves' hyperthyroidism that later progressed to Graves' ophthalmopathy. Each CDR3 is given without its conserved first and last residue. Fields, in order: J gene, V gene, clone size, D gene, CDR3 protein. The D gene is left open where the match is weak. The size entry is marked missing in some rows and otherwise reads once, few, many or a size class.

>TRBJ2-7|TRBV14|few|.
ASSFRGRNYEQY
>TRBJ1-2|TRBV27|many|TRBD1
ASSVTGALYGYT
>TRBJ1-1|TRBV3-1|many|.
ASSQVGPTEAF
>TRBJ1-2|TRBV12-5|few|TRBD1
ASGLMTGGYGYT
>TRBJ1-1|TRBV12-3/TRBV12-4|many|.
ASSLALNEAF
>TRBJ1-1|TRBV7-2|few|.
ASSPRPRPEAF
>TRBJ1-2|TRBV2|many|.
ASSTANYGYT
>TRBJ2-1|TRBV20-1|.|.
SANRGSSYNEQF
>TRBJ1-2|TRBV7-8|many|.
ASSLAGGGSGYT
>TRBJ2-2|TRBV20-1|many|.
SASITNTGELF
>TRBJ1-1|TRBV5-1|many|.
ASSANRAWNTEAF
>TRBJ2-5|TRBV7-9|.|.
ASSLAPEETQY
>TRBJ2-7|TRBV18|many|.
ASSPVKGSYEQY
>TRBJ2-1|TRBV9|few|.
ASSPRPDEQF
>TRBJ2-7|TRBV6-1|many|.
ASRFLPPREQY
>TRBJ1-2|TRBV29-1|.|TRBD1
SAEGQDRNYGYT
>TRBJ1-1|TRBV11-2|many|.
ASSLELGLNTEAF
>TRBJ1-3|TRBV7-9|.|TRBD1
ASSQGQDTIY